This TCR beta chain was sequenced during a study of T cells in localized non-small cell lung cancer. Study-level findings and limits: When the top 100 tumor clones were examined, a median around 58 of them also appeared in the adjacent lung, which was paired and uninvolved.

Comment on this clone: Its cognate antigen is unknown.

This CDR3 spans 16 amino acids. CDR1 is SGHTA, CDR2 FQGTGA, per germline. With V trimmed by 5 bases and J by 0 bases, 8 bases remained unmatched. Produced via immunoSEQ multiplex PCR; TCRdb's table is partial and in-frame only. The sample yields about 52,000 clones, roughly 90% seen once. This receptor was identified in a male donor aged 60 or older with stage III squamous cell lung carcinoma. The chain carries TRBV7-3 and TRBJ2-3; TRBD2 matches at 7 bases. The specimen comprised peripheral blood, sampled before any cancer treatment. The CDR3 here is CASSPSLAQSTDTQYF. The CDR3 DNA reads TGTGCCAGCAGCCCGTCACTAGCGCAAAGCACAGATACGCAGTATTTT.